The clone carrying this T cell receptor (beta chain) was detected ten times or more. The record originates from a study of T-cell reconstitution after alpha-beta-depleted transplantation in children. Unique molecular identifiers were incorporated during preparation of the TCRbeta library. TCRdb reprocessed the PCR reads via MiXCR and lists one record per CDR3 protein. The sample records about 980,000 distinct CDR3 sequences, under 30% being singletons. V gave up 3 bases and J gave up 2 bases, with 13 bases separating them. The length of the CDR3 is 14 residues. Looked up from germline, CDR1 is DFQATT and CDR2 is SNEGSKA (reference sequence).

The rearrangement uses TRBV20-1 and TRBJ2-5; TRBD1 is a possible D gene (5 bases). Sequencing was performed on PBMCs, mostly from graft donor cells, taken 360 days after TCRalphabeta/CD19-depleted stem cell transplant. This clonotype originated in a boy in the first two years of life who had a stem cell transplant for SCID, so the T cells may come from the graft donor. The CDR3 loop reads CSASKTAKQETQYF. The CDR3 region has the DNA TGCAGTGCTAGCAAGACAGCGAAGCAAGAGACCCAGTACTTC.